These 16 T cell receptor beta chains were sequenced from one sample in a study of OX40 agonist ivuxolimab in advanced cancers. Sequencing used immunoSEQ multiplex PCR; TCRdb keeps in-frame clones, though not all of them. This sample has roughly 13,000 clones; approximately 80% occur once, and the top ten carry roughly a fifth. The sequencing here drew on CD4+ or CD8+ T cells sorted from blood, taken in a trial of the OX40 agonist ivuxolimab. The source of these receptors is an adult with an advanced solid tumor such as melanoma, head and neck, liver or kidney cancer.

The chain uses TRBV6-5 and TRBJ2-1; no definite D call. The germline V gene has CDR1 MNHEY and CDR2 SVGAGI. The germline V and J ends were trimmed by 6 bases and 2 bases, with 8 bases remaining between them. The CDR3 contains 13 residues. The CDR3 DNA follows: TGTGCCAGCAGCCCGCGAGCCTACAATGAGCAGTTCTTC. It codes for CASSPRAYNEQFF.

The V gene is TRBV7-2, the J gene TRBJ2-5, with a tentative D call TRBD1 (5 bases). V gave up 1 base and J gave up 2 bases, with 17 bases separating them. Per the germline V gene, CDR1 is SGHTA and CDR2 is FQGNSA. This CDR3 comprises 17 residues. Here the CDR3 reads CASSLGLRLGEQETQYF. CDR3 bases: TGTGCCAGCAGCTTAGGACTCCGTCTAGGGGAACAAGAGACCCAGTACTTC.

This chain connects TRBV28 to TRBJ2-7; D gene ambiguous. Deletions cut 6 bases from V and 3 bases from J, with 6 bases between. The germline CDR1 and CDR2 sequences are MDHEN and SYDVKM. This CDR3 spans 11 amino acids. The CDR3 loop reads CASSFFYEQYF. CDR3 sequence (DNA): TGTGCCAGCAGCTTTTTCTACGAGCAGTACTTC.

The J gene is TRBJ2-7, the V gene TRBV5-5; a weak D match, TRBD1 (6 bases). Trimming pared 4 bases from V and 3 bases from J, leaving 11 bases between. Germline lookup yields CDR1 SGHKS and CDR2 YYEKEE (reference sequence). This CDR3 has 13 residues. This CDR3 reads CASSEGDNYEQYF. As DNA, the CDR3 is TGTGCCAGCAGCGAAGGGGACAACTACGAGCAGTACTTC.

This chain connects TRBV6-5 to TRBJ1-5; D may be TRBD1 (5 bases). Germline CDR1 reads MNHEY; CDR2 reads SVGAGI. The CDR3 covers 15 residues. V lost 4 bases to trimming and J lost 4 bases, with 14 bases between them. CDR3: CASSSGPAGNQPQHF. The CDR3 region has the DNA TGTGCCAGCAGTTCGGGACCGGCAGGTAATCAGCCCCAGCATTTT.

This chain connects TRBV4-1 to TRBJ2-7; weak D call: TRBD2 (5 bases). There are 13 residues in the CDR3. Germline CDR1 MGHRA, CDR2 YSYEKL. The ends were cut back, 4 bases at V and 3 bases at J, with 10 bases in the middle. The DNA for the CDR3 is TGCGCCAGCAGCCTTGAACTAGTCTACGAGCAGTACTTC. Protein product: CASSLELVYEQYF.

The CDR3 here is CASSFGRGYEQYF. For the CDR3, the DNA is TGTGCCAGCAGCTTCGGACGAGGGTACGAGCAGTACTTC. This sequence joins TRBV11-3 and TRBJ2-7, with D perhaps matching TRBD2 (5 bases). The V and J ends lost 3 bases and 4 bases respectively, with 10 bases between them. The CDR3 is made up of 13 amino acids. CDR1 and CDR2 (germline): SGHNT, YENEEA.

This clone was detected only once. V usage is TRBV25-1 and J usage is TRBJ1-4; D remains unclear. Deletions cut 6 bases from V and 7 bases from J, with 3 bases between. The V gene's germline CDR1 is MGHDK and CDR2 SYGVNS. This CDR3 is built from 10 residues. CDR3 sequence reads: CASRAEKLFF. DNA for the CDR3: TGTGCCAGCAGGGCTGAAAAACTGTTTTTT.

This clone appeared once. V usage is TRBV5-8 and J usage is TRBJ2-7; D may be TRBD1 or TRBD2 (5 bases each). The CDR3 length is 16 residues. Trimming stripped 4 bases from V and 2 bases from J, with 19 bases between. Germline V gene lookup returns CDR1 SGHTS and CDR2 YDEGEE. CDR3 amino acids: CASSAPWVGRAYEQYF. In DNA form, the CDR3 reads TGTGCCAGCAGCGCACCCTGGGTGGGACGAGCCTACGAGCAGTACTTC.

V gene TRBV7-9 combines with J gene TRBJ2-4; tentatively, D is TRBD2 (7 bases). The germline gives CDR1 SEHNR, CDR2 FQNEAQ (reference sequence). The V end lost 5 bases, the J end lost 0 bases, and 20 bases lay between the germline ends. CDR3 length: 18 residues. The CDR3 protein is CASSNTPWGGEAKNIQYF. The DNA for the CDR3 is TGTGCCAGCAGCAACACACCTTGGGGGGGCGAAGCCAAAAACATTCAGTACTTC.

This rearrangement joins TRBV11-2 to TRBJ2-1, with D perhaps given as TRBD1 or TRBD2 (7 bases each). With 5 bases removed from V and 8 bases from J, the gap between germline ends came to 22 bases. This CDR3 contains 16 residues. Germline V gene sequence: CDR1 SGHAT, CDR2 FQNNGV. The CDR3 DNA is TGTGCCAGCAGCCCCAGGGGGGGGTCTGTGTTAGATGAGCAGTTCTTC. Translated, it gives CASSPRGGSVLDEQFF.

The chain carries TRBV4-2 and TRBJ2-1; 10 bases are shared with TRBD2. This CDR3 spans 15 amino acids. The trim removed 0 bases at V and 9 bases at J, leaving 5 bases unmatched. Germline lookup yields CDR1 LGHNA and CDR2 YNFKEQ. The CDR3 coding sequence is TGTGCCAGCAGCCAAGAAAAACTAGCGGGATCTGAGCAGTTCTTC. Its translation is CASSQEKLAGSEQFF.

The chain recombines TRBV6-1 with TRBJ1-2, with 8 bases lining up with TRBD1. This CDR3 is 14 amino acids long. Germline CDR1 reads MNHNS; CDR2 reads SASEGT. Unmatched junction bases numbered 12, after V lost 8 bases and J lost 7 bases. The CDR3 spells CASDSWTGRAGYTF. The CDR3 region has the DNA TGTGCCAGCGACTCCTGGACAGGGCGGGCTGGCTACACCTTC.

This clone appeared once. The rearrangement links TRBV27 to TRBJ2-1; a weak D match, TRBD2 (6 bases). Germline CDR1 MNHEY, CDR2 SMNVEV (reference sequence). V was trimmed by 6 bases and J by 6 bases, leaving 9 bases between them. The CDR3 runs 12 residues. DNA of the CDR3: TGTGCCAGCAGCATTAGCGGCAATGAGCAGTTCTTC. This translates into CASSISGNEQFF.

The J gene is TRBJ2-3, the V gene TRBV2; 8 bases fit TRBD2. The CDR3 runs 15 residues. From germline, CDR1 is SNHLY and CDR2 FYNNEI. V shed 7 bases, J shed 2 bases, and the junction held 8 bases outside the gene matches. Here the CDR3 reads CASKPRGRLTDTQYF. The CDR3, as DNA: TGTGCCAGCAAGCCCCGCGGGAGGCTCACAGATACGCAGTATTTT.

Judged by abundance, this clone is medium-sized. This chain connects TRBV28 to TRBJ2-7, with D perhaps matching TRBD2 (5 bases). CDR1 is MDHEN and CDR2 is SYDVKM in the germline V gene. V was shortened by 5 bases and J by 7 bases, with 15 bases between the two germline ends. This CDR3 spans 13 amino acids. The CDR3 reads CASSQPGLLEQYF. The CDR3 nucleotides are TGTGCCAGCAGTCAGCCTGGACTGTTGGAGCAGTACTTC.